A single TCR beta chain is shown here with its context. Antigen: not known. The data stem from a study of cytomegalovirus exposure and HLA in healthy donors. Study details: Around 78 million unique TCRs, all from HLA-typed donors, were included in an early release of the data.

The germline CDR1 and CDR2 sequences are KGHSH and LQKENI. Trimming left V 2 bases short and J 4 bases short, with 7 bases between. CDR3 length equals 13 residues. Points from the study as a whole: The study labeled more than 150 TCR beta chains cytomegalovirus-associated. Researchers left out some V segments, among them TRBV6-2 and TRBV6-3, as indistinguishable.

PCR primers comprised 60 Vbeta and 13 Jbeta primers. Some clones are missing from TCRdb's copy, which holds only in-frame ones; the method was immunoSEQ multiplex PCR. The sample carries approximately 160,000 clones, approximately 71% recorded once. The rearrangement links TRBV18 to TRBJ2-3; D is possibly TRBD2 (5 bases). This sequence was found in a woman aged 18-30 years in good health and CMV-seropositive. Source material: PBMCs. CDR3 DNA sequence: TGTGCCAGCTCACCAGGAGGCGCAGATACGCAGTATTTT. Its protein is CASSPGGADTQYF.